The 8 T cell receptor beta chains below come from one sample, sequenced in a study of T cells in Graves' hyperthyroidism and ophthalmopathy. Amplification yielded TCR beta CDR3 regions, with RNA transcripts as the source. A set of HTBI primers served as the primers for a first-round RT-PCR of the TCR CDR3. One entry per CDR3 protein, called by TCRdb with MiXCR from the multiplex PCR reads. The sample comprises approximately 510,000 distinct CDR3 sequences, less than 25% of which are singletons, and roughly 29% rests with the top ten. Material for sequencing was blood. Source of these receptors: a man between 18 and 29 years old with Graves' hyperthyroidism.

The chain has TRBV7-2 and TRBJ2-5; TRBD1 might be the D (5 bases). V was pared by 6 bases and J by 1 base, with 18 bases between. Germline V gives CDR1 SGHTA, CDR2 FQGNSA. The CDR3 spans 16 residues. The CDR3 bases are TGTGCCAGCAGACAAGGGGTAGGAGACAGCCAAGAGACCCAGTACTTC. It translates to CASRQGVGDSQETQYF.

This clonotype was seen repeatedly, ten times or more. The gene calls are TRBV2 and TRBJ2-7; D remains unclear. Germline V CDR1 and CDR2: SNHLY, FYNNEI. This CDR3 contains 15 residues. V was cut by 7 bases and J by 3 bases, with 19 bases left in between. DNA of the CDR3: TGTGCCAGCAACCCCAGTGCGGCCCATTTCTACGAGCAGTACTTC. Translation: CASNPSAAHFYEQYF.

The chain has TRBV14 and TRBJ1-1; the D gene is possibly TRBD1 (5 bases). The CDR3 is 14 amino acids. Trimming pared 1 base from V and 4 bases from J, leaving 10 bases between. The germline CDR1 and CDR2 sequences are SGHDN and FVKESK. The CDR3 bases are TGTGCCAGCAGCCAAGCTGGGGGTGGCACTGAAGCTTTCTTT. This codes for CASSQAGGGTEAFF.

This clonotype was counted at least ten times. The chain links TRBV28 to TRBJ1-2, with D unresolved. Deletions cut 5 bases from V and 7 bases from J, with 14 bases between. The germline V gene has CDR1 MDHEN and CDR2 SYDVKM. The length of the CDR3 is 13 residues. The DNA of the CDR3 is TGTGCCAGCAGTCCCTTAGGCAGAGGTGGCTACACCTTC. It encodes CASSPLGRGGYTF.

The chain uses TRBV7-3 and TRBJ2-7; D may be TRBD1 (5 bases). Germline CDR1 reads SGHTA; CDR2 reads FQGTGA. Trimming pared 2 bases from V and 5 bases from J, leaving 10 bases between. The CDR3 has 13 residues. The CDR3 sequence: CASSLGPGHEQYF. For the CDR3, the DNA is TGTGCCAGCAGCTTAGGTCCAGGGCACGAGCAGTACTTC.

The CDR3 DNA follows: TGTGCCAGCAATATGCGGGGAGAAGAGACCCAGTACTTC. Protein product: CASNMRGEETQYF. The chain joins TRBV6-1 to TRBJ2-5; weak D call: TRBD2 (6 bases). The V gene's germline CDR1 is MNHNS and CDR2 SASEGT. Trimming stripped 7 bases from V and 3 bases from J, with 12 bases between. The CDR3 is 13 residues long.

This clonotype was seen ten or more times. The chain joins TRBV5-6 to TRBJ2-7; maybe TRBD2 (5 bases). The CDR3 consists of 16 residues. With 0 bases removed from V and 0 bases from J, the gap between germline ends came to 13 bases. The germline gives CDR1 SGHDT, CDR2 YYEEEE. DNA for the CDR3: TGTGCCAGCAGCTTGGGGCCGGGGTCGTACTCCTACGAGCAGTACTTC. This sequence encodes CASSLGPGSYSYEQYF.

This clonotype has a count of ten or more. The CDR3 region is CASSYRRGRTEAFF. The CDR3 nucleotides are TGTGCCAGCAGCTACCGTCGGGGAAGGACTGAAGCTTTCTTT. V and J are TRBV6-5 and TRBJ1-1; D is unclear. Trimming cost V 6 bases and J 5 bases, with 16 bases left between them. This CDR3 has 14 amino acids. Germline V CDR1 and CDR2: MNHEY, SVGAGI.